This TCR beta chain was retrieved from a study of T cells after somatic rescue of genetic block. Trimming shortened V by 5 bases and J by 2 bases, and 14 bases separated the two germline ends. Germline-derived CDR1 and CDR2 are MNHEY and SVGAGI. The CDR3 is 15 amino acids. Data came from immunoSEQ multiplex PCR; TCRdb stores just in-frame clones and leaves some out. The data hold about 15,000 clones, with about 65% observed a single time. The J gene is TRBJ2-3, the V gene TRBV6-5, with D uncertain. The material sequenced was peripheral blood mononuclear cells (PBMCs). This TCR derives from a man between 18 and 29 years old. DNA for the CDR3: TGTGCCAGCAGTCGGTGGGTGGATCTCACAGATACGCAGTATTTT. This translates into CASSRWVDLTDTQYF.